The 2 T cell receptor beta chains below were found in one sample sequenced in a study of T-cell reconstitution after alpha-beta-depleted transplantation in children. Unique molecular identifiers featured in how the TCRbeta library was prepared. TCRdb re-called the PCR reads through MiXCR, storing one row per CDR3 protein. The table lists about a million distinct CDR3 sequences, about 30% of them singletons. The sequencing here drew on PBMCs, mostly from graft donor cells, taken 360 days after TCRalphabeta/CD19-depleted stem cell transplant. The receptors come from a boy in the first two years of life who had a stem cell transplant for SCID, so the T cells may come from the graft donor.

This CDR3 reads CSASSRGVFAQYF. In DNA form, the CDR3 reads TGCAGTGCTAGTTCGCGGGGGGTCTTTGCCCAGTATTTT. The chain has TRBV20-1 and TRBJ2-3; 8 bases are shared with TRBD2. V trimming: 3 bases; J trimming: 12 bases; junction bases outside the gene matches: 11. This CDR3 contains 13 residues. Germline V gene sequence: CDR1 DFQATT, CDR2 SNEGSKA (reference sequence).

This clonotype was counted a few times. CDR3 in DNA: TGTGCCAGCAGCCGGGGGGTAGGGCCCTACAATGAGCAGTTCTTC. It codes for CASSRGVGPYNEQFF. V usage is TRBV3-1 and J usage is TRBJ2-1; D is perhaps TRBD2 (6 bases). The germline V gene has CDR1 LGHDT and CDR2 YNNKEL (reference sequence). Trimming took 4 bases from V and 2 from J, leaving 12 bases between them. CDR3 length equals 15 residues.